Described below is a single TCR beta chain sequence and its context. The junction differs from germline at one of its ends, possibly a read error. Followed longitudinally, the Seattle patients had been enrolled during active infection. This specimen comes from a study of blood T cell repertoires in COVID-19. Study context: Acute and convalescent COVID-19 specimens originated in the United States, Italy and Spain. In each case, the material was cDNA or gDNA derived from T cells, B-cell-depleted T cells, or PBMCs.

Under the authors' procedure: It was from reference gene primer amplification that nucleated cell counts were estimated. Data came from immunoSEQ multiplex PCR; TCRdb stores just in-frame clones and leaves some out. D and trimming were read from the DNA, whereas the V and J calls and clone size are those reported in that table. The sample contains a few hundred thousand clones, about 87% of which appear only once. CDR1 and CDR2 from the germline V gene are MNHEY and SVGAGI. This CDR3 region has 13 residues. This clonotype was obtained from a woman between 70 and 85 years old with COVID-19, enrolled during active disease. V usage is TRBV6-5 and J usage is TRBJ2-5, with TRBD2 matching over 9 bases. Input material: peripheral blood. CDR3 coding DNA: TGTGCCACCCATCCGAACCTCCTAGCGGGGTGGGACTTC. Translating gives CATHPNLLAGWDF.